The 14 T cell receptor beta chains listed next were all sequenced from one sample in a study of cytomegalovirus exposure and HLA in healthy donors. The PCR ran on 60 Vbeta and 13 Jbeta primers. Sequencing was performed with immunoSEQ multiplex PCR; in TCRdb, only in-frame clones are kept and a portion is missing. Recorded here are about 120,000 clones; the top ten clones represent approximately 3.8%. The source material was PBMCs. The receptors here all came from a man between 18 and 35 years old in good health and CMV-seronegative.

The V gene is TRBV4-1, the J gene TRBJ2-3; D gene unclear. V lost 6 bases and J lost 6, with 13 bases in between. CDR3 length: 13 amino acids. Germline V lookup: CDR1 MGHRA, CDR2 YSYEKL. Here the CDR3 DNA reads TGCGCCAGCAGGAGACTGGAGAGGGATACGCAGTATTTT. Protein: CASRRLERDTQYF.

The CDR3 region has the DNA TGTGCCCCAGTGAGAGGCCGAGGGCAACCAGAGACCCAGTACTTC. Protein sequence: CAPVRGRGQPETQYF. The chain couples TRBV21-1 to TRBJ2-5; the DNA was not used to check the table's D call, TRBD2. TRBV21-1 is marked as a pseudogene. This CDR3 is built from 15 residues.

As concerns this clone: Compared with germline, one end of the junction differs, possibly owing to a read error. The chain recombines TRBV20-1 with TRBJ1-2; TRBD1 matches 9 bases. Per the germline V gene, CDR1 is DFQATT and CDR2 is SNEGSKA (reference sequence). This CDR3 region has 11 residues. CDR3 in amino acids: CSARGTGIIDF. The CDR3 DNA reads TGCAGTGCTAGGGGGACAGGGATAATCGACTTC.

The rearrangement joins TRBV7-9 to TRBJ1-5, with D maybe TRBD1 (6 bases). This CDR3 contains 15 residues. CDR1 is SEHNR and CDR2 is FQNEAQ in the germline V gene (reference sequence). Trimming left V 5 bases short and J 6 bases short, with 17 bases between. The CDR3 sequence: CASSRGGSNGQPQHF. The CDR3 DNA is TGTGCCAGCAGCAGGGGGGGCTCCAATGGTCAGCCCCAGCATTTT. Variable domain in full (rest from reference TRBV7-9 and TRBJ1-5): DTGVSQNPRHKITKRGQNVTFRCDPISEHNRLYWYRQTLGQGPEFLTYFQNEAQLEKSRLLSDRFSAERPKGSFSTLEIQRTEQGDSAMYLCASSRGGSNGQPQHFGDGTRLSIL.

As to this clone: At the DNA level, this CDR3 is encoded by other sequences in the same sample as well. The chain combines TRBV28 with TRBJ1-4; the match to TRBD1 covers 9 bases. The germline V gene encodes CDR1 MDHEN and CDR2 SYDVKM. V was clipped by 5 bases and J by 8 bases; unmatched bases: 6. The CDR3 covers 14 residues. The CDR3 region is CASSPGQGGEKLFF. The CDR3, as DNA: TGTGCCAGCAGTCCGGGACAGGGCGGCGAAAAACTGTTTTTT.

The gene calls are TRBV14 and TRBJ1-2; maybe TRBD1 (6 bases). V lost 2 bases to trimming and J lost 4 bases, with 8 bases between them. The CDR3 has 13 amino acids. The germline V gene has CDR1 SGHDN and CDR2 FVKESK. CDR3 sequence reads: CASSQRGIYGYTF. In DNA, the CDR3 is TGTGCCAGCAGCCAAAGGGGGATCTATGGCTACACCTTC.

This CDR3 reads CASSYQQSLNSPLHF. The CDR3 DNA follows: TGTGCCAGCAGTTACCAACAGAGCCTCAATTCACCCCTCCACTTT. This chain joins TRBV6-5 and TRBJ1-6; D gene unclear. CDR1 and CDR2 (germline): MNHEY, SVGAGI. V was cut by 2 bases and J by 7 bases, with 12 bases left in between. The CDR3 totals 15 residues.

The rearrangement uses TRBV7-2 and TRBJ2-7; 13 bases line up with TRBD2. The germline V gene encodes CDR1 SGHTA and CDR2 FQGNSA. This CDR3 contains 16 residues. J gave up 4 bases and V 1 base, and 4 bases lay outside the gene matches. Here the CDR3 DNA reads TGTGCCAGCAGCTTAGGGGGGACTAGCGGGGTGTACGAGCAGTACTTC. The encoded protein is CASSLGGTSGVYEQYF.

This chain links TRBV9 with TRBJ2-5; 14 nucleotides match TRBD2. The CDR3 runs 16 residues. With V trimmed by 3 bases and J by 5 bases, 6 bases remained unmatched. Per germline, CDR1 SGDLS and CDR2 YYNGEE. CDR3 sequence (DNA): TGTGCCAGCAGCGCTGGACTAGCGGGAGGAAGGGAGACCCAGTACTTC. Protein: CASSAGLAGGRETQYF. The full variable domain, in which reference TRBV9 and TRBJ2-5 provide the parts outside the CDR3, is DSGVTQTPKHLITATGQRVTLRCSPRSGDLSVYWYQQSLDQGLQFLIQYYNGEERAKGNILERFSAQQFPDLHSELNLSSLELGDSALYFCASSAGLAGGRETQYFGPGTRLLVL.

The rearrangement joins TRBV19 to TRBJ2-2, with 8 positions matching TRBD1. Trimming took 2 bases from V and 5 from J; bases not matched to a gene: 10. This CDR3 contains 17 residues. Germline CDR1 LNHDA, CDR2 SQIVND (reference sequence). The CDR3 DNA follows: TGTGCCAGTAGTATACGCGGACAGGGAAGGGCAACCGGGGAGCTGTTTTTT. It codes for CASSIRGQGRATGELFF.

The chain recombines TRBV18 with TRBJ1-1; TRBD1 is a possible D gene (5 bases). CDR3 length: 15 residues. V shed 6 bases and J shed 4 bases, with 18 bases lying between them. Germline V gene data show CDR1 as KGHSH and CDR2 as LQKENI. CDR3 residues: CASSRAWDSGTEAFF. As DNA, the CDR3 is TGTGCCAGCTCCCGCGCTTGGGACTCGGGCACTGAAGCTTTCTTT.

The rearrangement links TRBV15 to TRBJ1-2; 7 bases match TRBD1. The CDR3 extends over 15 amino acids. The germline V gene has CDR1 LNHNV and CDR2 YYDKDF (reference sequence). With V trimmed by 3 bases and J by 4 bases, 8 bases remained unmatched. CDR3 sequence (DNA): TGTGCCACCAGCAGCCCAAGACAGGGCAGCTATGGCTACACCTTC. This sequence encodes CATSSPRQGSYGYTF.

The chain recombines TRBV30 with TRBJ2-1; 9 bases agree with TRBD2. The germline V gene encodes CDR1 GTSNPN and CDR2 SVGIG (reference sequence). The CDR3 loop spans 16 amino acids. V lost 4 bases and J lost 0; bases outside the gene matches: 7. This CDR3 is CAWTGTSRSSYNEQFF. CDR3 coding DNA: TGTGCCTGGACCGGGACTAGCAGAAGCTCCTACAATGAGCAGTTCTTC.

The chain couples TRBV5-4 to TRBJ2-1; 7 bases align to TRBD1. Germline trimming cut 2 bases from V and 8 bases from J; bases unmatched to any gene: 7. The CDR3 length is 14 residues. Germline CDR1 SGHNT, CDR2 YYREEE (reference sequence). CDR3 in amino acids: CASSLGQVDYEQFF. In DNA, the CDR3 is TGTGCCAGCAGCTTAGGACAGGTTGACTATGAGCAGTTCTTC.